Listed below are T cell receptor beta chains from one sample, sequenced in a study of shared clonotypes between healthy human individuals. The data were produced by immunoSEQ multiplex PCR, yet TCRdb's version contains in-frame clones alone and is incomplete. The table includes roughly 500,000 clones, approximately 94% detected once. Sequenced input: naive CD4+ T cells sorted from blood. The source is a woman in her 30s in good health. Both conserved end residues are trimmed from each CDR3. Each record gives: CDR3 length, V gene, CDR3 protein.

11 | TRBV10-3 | AIQRGSYNEQF
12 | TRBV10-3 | AIRRDMSDTEAF
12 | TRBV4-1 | ASSQGTGGYGYT
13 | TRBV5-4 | ASSLAGGSSYEQY
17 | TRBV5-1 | ASSLGHTVYGSSTDTQY
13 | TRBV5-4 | ASSLPGTAGNTIY
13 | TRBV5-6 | ASSLRVAGANVLT
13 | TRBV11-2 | ASSLDPFSGNTIY
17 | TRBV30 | AWSVLAGTSGRPTYEQY
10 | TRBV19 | ASSIENYGYT
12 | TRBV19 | ASIPTGANTEAF